This entry lists 17 T cell receptor beta chains sequenced from one sample in a study of cytomegalovirus exposure and HLA in healthy donors. Vbeta (60) and Jbeta (13) primers were used in the PCR. Some clones are missing from TCRdb's copy, which holds only in-frame ones; the method was immunoSEQ multiplex PCR. Altogether some 90,000 clones are present, about 81% being singletons, with the ten largest covering more than 1.4%. Sequenced sample: PBMCs. The receptors come from a man aged 40-50 years in good health and CMV-seronegative.

The chain is built from TRBV6-5 and TRBJ1-2, with TRBD1 matching over 8 bases. The CDR3 consists of 12 residues. Looked up from germline, CDR1 is MNHEY and CDR2 is SVGAGI. The V gene end was trimmed by 10 bases and the J gene end by 8 bases; junction bases not matched to a gene: 9. The CDR3: CATADRVKGYTF. Here the CDR3 DNA reads TGTGCCACCGCGGACAGGGTAAAGGGCTACACCTTC.

Points on this clone: At one end the junction does not follow the germline gene, possibly because of a read error. The V gene is TRBV29-1, the J gene TRBJ1-2; possibly TRBD1 for D (6 bases). The CDR3 sequence is 9 residues long. Germline-derived CDR1 and CDR2 are SQVTM and ANQGSEA. CDR3 in DNA: TGCAGCGTTGGACAGGAGCATGCCTTC. Its protein is CSVGQEHAF.

The chain recombines TRBV5-6 with TRBJ1-5, with D perhaps TRBD1 (5 bases). Trimming removed 1 base at V and 7 bases at J, with 18 bases between. The CDR3 has 16 amino acids. Germline-derived CDR1 and CDR2 are SGHDT and YYEEEE. DNA of the CDR3: TGTGCCAGCAGCTTGCGCGGGACCCAAGCGTTCCAGCCCCAGCATTTT. This translates into CASSLRGTQAFQPQHF.

This clone was detected only once. The gene calls are TRBV10-3 and TRBJ1-2, with 7 bases identical to TRBD1. The trim removed 11 bases at V and 2 bases at J, leaving 11 bases unmatched. The CDR3 length is 14 residues. Germline CDR1 ENHRY, CDR2 SYGVKD. Here the CDR3 reads CAAREGALNYGYTF. In DNA, the CDR3 is TGTGCCGCCAGAGAGGGGGCCTTAAACTATGGCTACACCTTC.

This clone was observed a single time. The chain carries TRBV7-8 and TRBJ1-3; 8 positions match TRBD1. CDR3 length: 16 amino acids. Germline values: CDR1 SGHVS, CDR2 FQNEAQ. The V and J ends lost 6 bases and 0 bases, in that order; junction bases with no gene match: 7. Written as DNA, the CDR3 is TGTGCCAGCAGACCACAGGGGGGAAACTCTGGAAACACCATATATTTT. Its translation: CASRPQGGNSGNTIYF.

This chain uses TRBV10-3 with TRBJ1-4; 9 bases are a match to TRBD1. Germline V gene sequence: CDR1 ENHRY, CDR2 SYGVKD. The CDR3 length is 15 residues. V lost 0 bases to trimming and J lost 5 bases; unmatched junction nucleotides: 1. The CDR3 region has the DNA TGTGCCATCAGTGAGTCGGGGACAGGGAATGAAAAACTGTTTTTT. Translating it yields CAISESGTGNEKLFF.

The chain has TRBV7-2 and TRBJ2-3; 11 bases line up with TRBD2. J gave up 2 bases and V 5 bases, and 6 bases lay outside the gene matches. The germline V gene encodes CDR1 SGHTA and CDR2 FQGNSA. The CDR3 extends over 16 amino acids. The CDR3 nucleotides read TGTGCCAGCAGCCCGACTAGCGGGACGGACACAGATACGCAGTATTTT. This sequence encodes CASSPTSGTDTDTQYF.

This rearrangement joins TRBV28 to TRBJ2-7; D is perhaps TRBD2 (5 bases). Trimming took 1 base from V and 4 from J, leaving 8 bases between them. This CDR3 is 13 amino acids long. Germline CDR1 is MDHEN and CDR2 is SYDVKM. The CDR3 DNA is TGTGCCAGCAGTTTATCCTCGGGGTACGAGCAGTACTTC. The encoded protein is CASSLSSGYEQYF.

The rearrangement uses TRBV7-9 and TRBJ2-3; D is undetermined. This CDR3 is 12 amino acids long. Trimming removed 3 bases from V and 3 bases from J, with 4 bases in between. The V gene's germline CDR1 is SEHNR and CDR2 FQNEAQ (reference sequence). CDR3 DNA sequence: TGTGCCAGCAGCTTCCCGACAGATACGCAGTATTTT. This gives the protein CASSFPTDTQYF.

The chain uses TRBV18 and TRBJ1-5; D may be TRBD1 (5 bases). The germline CDR1 and CDR2 sequences are KGHSH and LQKENI. The V gene lost 2 bases and the J gene lost 1 base, with 12 bases spanning the gap. CDR3 length equals 16 residues. Here the CDR3 reads CASSPSVRASNQPQHF. The CDR3 DNA follows: TGTGCCAGCTCACCATCTGTCAGGGCGAGCAATCAGCCCCAGCATTTT.

This clone was detected only a few times. The chain employs TRBV27 and TRBJ2-7; TRBD2 agrees at 7 bases. The germline CDR1 and CDR2 sequences are MNHEY and SMNVEV (reference sequence). The V segment lost 7 bases and the J segment 3 bases; nucleotides outside the gene matches: 9. This CDR3 is built from 14 residues. CDR3 region: CASNPLGGSYEQYF. CDR3 sequence (DNA): TGTGCCAGCAATCCCTTGGGGGGGAGCTACGAGCAGTACTTC.

In its sample, this clone was seen once. The chain has TRBV11-1 and TRBJ2-7, with 7 bases aligning to TRBD1. The CDR3 covers 13 residues. The V and J ends lost 0 bases and 9 bases, in that order; junction bases with no gene match: 5. Germline CDR1 SGHAT, CDR2 FQDESV (reference sequence). CDR3 nucleotides: TGTGCCAGCAGCTTAGCGGAAGGGGACAGGCAGTACTTC. Translating gives CASSLAEGDRQYF.

This clone was recorded only once. The chain has TRBV5-5 and TRBJ2-3; D perhaps matches TRBD2 (5 bases). Trimming cost V 0 bases and J 3 bases, with 5 bases left between them. The CDR3 length is 13 residues. CDR1 SGHKS and CDR2 YYEKEE come from the germline V gene (reference sequence). Here the CDR3 DNA reads TGTGCCAGCAGCTTGGGAGGGACAGATACGCAGTATTTT. Protein: CASSLGGTDTQYF.

The chain links TRBV27 to TRBJ1-2; perhaps TRBD1 as D (5 bases). The germline V gene encodes CDR1 MNHEY and CDR2 SMNVEV (reference sequence). Trimming left V 0 bases short and J 1 base short, with 9 bases between. The CDR3 contains 15 residues. The CDR3 DNA follows: TGTGCCAGCAGTTTATCCCCGGGGGGTAACTATGGCTACACCTTC. Translation: CASSLSPGGNYGYTF.

This clone was detected only a few times. This chain connects TRBV2 to TRBJ1-6; no definite D call. Germline CDR1 reads SNHLY; CDR2 reads FYNNEI. V was cut by 9 bases and J by 0 bases, with 9 bases left in between. The CDR3 covers 14 residues. The CDR3 DNA reads TGTGCCAGTTTTCTGAGCTCCTATAATTCACCCCTCCACTTT. It codes for CASFLSSYNSPLHF.

This clone came up a few times. V gene TRBV2 combines with J gene TRBJ2-4; TRBD2 matches at 11 bases. V was clipped by 8 bases and J by 12 bases; unmatched bases: 6. Germline CDR1 SNHLY, CDR2 FYNNEI. The CDR3 extends over 12 amino acids. In nucleotides, the CDR3 is TGTGCCAGCCATAGCGGGGGGGCGAGTCAGTACTTC. Translated, it gives CASHSGGASQYF.

The chain joins TRBV18 to TRBJ1-3, with D perhaps TRBD1 (6 bases). This CDR3 is 13 amino acids long. Germline V gene data show CDR1 as KGHSH and CDR2 as LQKENI. V lost 2 bases to trimming and J lost 9 bases, with 11 bases between them. The CDR3 DNA follows: TGTGCCAGCTCACCAACAGGGTCAGGCACCATATATTTT. Protein sequence: CASSPTGSGTIYF.